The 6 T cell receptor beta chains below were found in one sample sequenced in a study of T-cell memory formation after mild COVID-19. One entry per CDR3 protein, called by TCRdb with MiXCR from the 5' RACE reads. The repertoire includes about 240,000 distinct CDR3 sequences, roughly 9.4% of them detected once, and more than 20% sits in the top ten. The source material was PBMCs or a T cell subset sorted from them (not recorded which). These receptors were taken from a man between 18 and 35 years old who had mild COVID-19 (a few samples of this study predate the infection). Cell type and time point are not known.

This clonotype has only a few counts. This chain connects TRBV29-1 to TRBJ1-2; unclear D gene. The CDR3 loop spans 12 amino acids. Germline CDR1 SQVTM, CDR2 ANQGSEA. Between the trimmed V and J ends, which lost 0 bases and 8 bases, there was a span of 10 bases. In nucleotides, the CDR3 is TGCAGCGTTGAAGATCCCAGAGAGGGCTACACCTTC. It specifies CSVEDPREGYTF.

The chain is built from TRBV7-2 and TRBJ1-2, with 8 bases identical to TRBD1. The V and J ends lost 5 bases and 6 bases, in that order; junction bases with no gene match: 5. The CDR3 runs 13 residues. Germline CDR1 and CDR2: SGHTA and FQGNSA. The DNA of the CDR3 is TGTGCCAGCAGCCCTCCACAGGGGGATGGCTACACCTTC. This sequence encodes CASSPPQGDGYTF.

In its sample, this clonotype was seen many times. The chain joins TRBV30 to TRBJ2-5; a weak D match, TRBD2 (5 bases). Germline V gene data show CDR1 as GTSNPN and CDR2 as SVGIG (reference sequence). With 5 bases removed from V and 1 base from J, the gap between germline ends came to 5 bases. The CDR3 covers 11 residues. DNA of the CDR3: TGTGCCTGGGCGGGCCAAGAGACCCAGTACTTC. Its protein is CAWAGQETQYF. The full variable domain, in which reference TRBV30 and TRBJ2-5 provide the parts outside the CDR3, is SQTIHQWPATLVQPVGSPLSLECTVEGTSNPNLYWYRQAAGRGLQLLFYSVGIGQISSEVPQNLSASRPQDRQFILSSKKLLLSDSGFYLCAWAGQETQYFGPGTRLLVL.

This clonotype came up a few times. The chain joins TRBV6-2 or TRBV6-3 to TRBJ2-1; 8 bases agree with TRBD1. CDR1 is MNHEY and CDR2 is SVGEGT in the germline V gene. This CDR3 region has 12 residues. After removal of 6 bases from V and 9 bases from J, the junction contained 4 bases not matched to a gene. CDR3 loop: CASSRQGTEQFF. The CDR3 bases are TGTGCCAGCAGCCGACAGGGGACTGAGCAGTTCTTC.

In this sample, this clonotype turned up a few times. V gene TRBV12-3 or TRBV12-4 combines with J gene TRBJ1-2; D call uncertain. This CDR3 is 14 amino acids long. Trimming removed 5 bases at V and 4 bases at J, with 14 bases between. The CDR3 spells CASSGLSLFYGYTF. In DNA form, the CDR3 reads TGTGCCAGCAGTGGGTTGTCATTATTCTATGGCTACACCTTC.

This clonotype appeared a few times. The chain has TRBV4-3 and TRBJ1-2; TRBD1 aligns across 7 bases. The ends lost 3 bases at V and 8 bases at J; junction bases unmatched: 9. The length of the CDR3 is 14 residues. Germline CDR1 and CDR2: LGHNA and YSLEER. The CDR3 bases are TGCGCCAGCAGCCAGGAGGAGGGGGCTGGAGGCTACACCTTC. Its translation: CASSQEEGAGGYTF.